This entry is about one TCR beta chain. As yet, its antigen is unknown. This entry belongs to a study of shared clonotypes between healthy human individuals. Study-wide results and limits: Tissues were not sampled, only blood, and their repertoires likely differ. The diversity represented, both genetic and in exposure history, was limited by few donors.

Using immunoSEQ multiplex PCR, the repertoire was profiled, and TCRdb retains in-frame clones only, with some absent. The table records about 730,000 clones, around 77% of them present only once. Germline values: CDR1 MDHEN, CDR2 SYDVKM. V lost 4 bases and J lost 3; bases outside the gene matches: 6. The CDR3 runs to 14 residues. The V call is TRBV28, the J call TRBJ2-7, with 7 bases identical to TRBD1. Sequences were obtained from memory CD4+ T cells sorted from blood. The subset: CD45RA-negative fraction. The TCR originated in a woman in her twenties or thirties in good health. CDR3 loop: CASSSGQPNYEQYF. The CDR3 DNA reads as TGTGCCAGCAGTTCGGGACAGCCAAACTACGAGCAGTACTTC.